This paragraph reports one T cell receptor (beta chain). Profiled with immunoSEQ multiplex PCR; TCRdb holds only in-frame clones, not every one. The sample consists of about 270,000 clones, about 82% of them appearing once. This sample was included in a study of blood T cell repertoires in COVID-19. The material sequenced was peripheral blood. The source of this sequence is a woman over 75 with COVID-19, enrolled during active disease.

The CDR3 DNA sequence: TGTGCCAGTACCTCCGGACAGTATAATTCACCCCTCCACTTT. Translated, it gives CASTSGQYNSPLHF. The chain has TRBV19 and TRBJ1-6, with a possible D match to TRBD1 (6 bases). The germline CDR1 and CDR2 sequences are LNHDA and SQIVND (reference sequence). Trimming removed 7 bases at V and 4 bases at J, with 11 bases between. The CDR3 is 14 residues long.